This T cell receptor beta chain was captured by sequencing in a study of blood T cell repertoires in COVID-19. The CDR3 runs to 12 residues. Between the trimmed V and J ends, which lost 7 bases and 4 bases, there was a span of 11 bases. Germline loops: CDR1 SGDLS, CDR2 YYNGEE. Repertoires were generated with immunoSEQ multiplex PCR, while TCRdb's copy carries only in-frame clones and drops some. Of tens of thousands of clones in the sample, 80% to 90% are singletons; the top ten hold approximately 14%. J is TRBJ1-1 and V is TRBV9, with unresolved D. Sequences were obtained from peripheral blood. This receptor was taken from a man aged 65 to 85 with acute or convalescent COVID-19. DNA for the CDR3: TGTGCCAGCGGCCGGGAGGGCACTGAAGCTTTCTTT. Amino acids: CASGREGTEAFF.